The 32 T cell receptor beta chains reported below all come from one sample, sequenced in a study of blood T cell repertoires in COVID-19. Only in-frame clones appear in the TCRdb table, and some are missing; sequencing was by immunoSEQ multiplex PCR. The table records 97,000 or so clones, around 76% of them present only once. The sequenced sample was peripheral blood. The receptors originated from a man aged 80 or over with acute or convalescent COVID-19.

The chain joins TRBV5-4 to TRBJ2-3; 12 nucleotides line up with TRBD2. Germline CDR1 and CDR2: SGHNT and YYREEE (reference sequence). This CDR3 comprises 15 residues. Here the CDR3 reads CALTSGRISGDTQYF. The CDR3 DNA is TGTGCATTAACTAGCGGGAGGATTTCCGGGGATACGCAGTATTTT.

The genes are TRBV6-2 or TRBV6-3 and TRBJ2-6; D possibly corresponds to TRBD1 (6 bases). CDR1 MNHEY and CDR2 SVGEGT come from the germline V gene. The length of the CDR3 is 16 residues. The V gene lost 4 bases and the J gene lost 0 bases, with 10 bases spanning the gap. CDR3 nucleotides: TGTGCCAGCAGTTCAGAGGACAGCTCTGGGGCCAACGTCCTGACTTTC. Amino acid sequence: CASSSEDSSGANVLTF.

The chain is built from TRBV28 and TRBJ1-5, with TRBD1 as a possible D gene (6 bases). The germline V gene encodes CDR1 MDHEN and CDR2 SYDVKM. V lost 1 base and J 0 bases, leaving 10 bases between the germline ends. CDR3 length equals 16 residues. The CDR3 DNA sequence: TGTGCCAGCAGTTTATTGACAGGCGATAGCAATCAGCCCCAGCATTTT. Its translation is CASSLLTGDSNQPQHF. Based on the CDR3 plus reference TRBV28 and TRBJ1-5, the full variable domain is DVKVTQSSRYLVKRTGEKVFLECVQDMDHENMFWYRQDPGLGLRLIYFSYDVKMKEKGDIPEGYSVSREKKERFSLILESASTNQTSMYLCASSLLTGDSNQPQHFGDGTRLSIL.

This chain links TRBV10-3 with TRBJ1-2; 7 bases map to TRBD1. Germline values: CDR1 ENHRY, CDR2 SYGVKD. The CDR3 extends over 13 amino acids. V gave up 6 bases and J gave up 8 bases; unmatched junction bases: 9. The CDR3 loop reads CAISEGTAMGYTF. Here the CDR3 DNA reads TGTGCCATCAGCGAAGGGACAGCTATGGGCTACACCTTC.

The chain joins TRBV29-1 to TRBJ1-1, with 9 positions matching TRBD1. CDR1 and CDR2 from the germline V gene are SQVTM and ANQGSEA. V lost 5 bases to trimming and J lost 3 bases; unmatched junction nucleotides: 7. This CDR3 spans 14 amino acids. The CDR3 loop is CSVSTGGAYTEAFF. The CDR3 nucleotides read TGCAGCGTTAGCACAGGGGGCGCGTACACTGAAGCTTTCTTT. Filled out from reference TRBV29-1 and TRBJ1-1, the complete variable domain reads SAVISQKPSRDICQRGTSLTIQCQVDSQVTMMFWYRQQPGQSLTLIATANQGSEATYESGFVIDKFPISRPNLTFSTLTVSNMSPEDSSIYLCSVSTGGAYTEAFFGQGTRLTVV.

This chain uses TRBV5-6 with TRBJ1-5; the D gene is possibly TRBD1 (6 bases). Germline CDR1 SGHDT, CDR2 YYEEEE. This CDR3 is 15 amino acids long. Trimming took 6 bases from V and 5 from J, leaving 18 bases between them. The CDR3 loop is CASTRGGAQYQPQHF. The CDR3 bases are TGTGCCAGCACCCGGGGGGGGGCGCAGTATCAGCCCCAGCATTTT.

V and J are TRBV28 and TRBJ2-1; D might be TRBD2 (5 bases). V was cut by 2 bases and J by 10 bases, with 6 bases left in between. The CDR3 loop spans 11 amino acids. Germline V lookup: CDR1 MDHEN, CDR2 SYDVKM. The CDR3 DNA follows: TGTGCCAGCAGTTTACAGCGGGAGCAGTTCTTC. Translating it yields CASSLQREQFF.

The genes are TRBV6-6 and TRBJ2-2; D may be TRBD1 (6 bases). V was clipped by 6 bases and J by 5 bases, with 16 bases between them. The germline V gene encodes CDR1 MNHNY and CDR2 SVGAGI (reference sequence). The CDR3 contains 15 residues. CDR3 nucleotide sequence: TGTGCCAGCAGGAACAGGGTCGATCGGACCGGGGAGCTGTTTTTT. As protein: CASRNRVDRTGELFF.

The chain is built from TRBV20-1 and TRBJ2-7; D possibly corresponds to TRBD1 (5 bases). This CDR3 has 12 amino acids. Germline values: CDR1 DFQATT, CDR2 SNEGSKA (reference sequence). V was trimmed by 3 bases and J by 3 bases, leaving 9 bases between them. The CDR3 nucleotides are TGCAGTGCTAGTTCAGGGCTCTACGAGCAGTACTTC. This codes for CSASSGLYEQYF.

This chain joins TRBV12-3 or TRBV12-4 and TRBJ2-7; 7 bases match TRBD1. This CDR3 comprises 13 residues. V shed 2 bases, J shed 6 bases, and the junction held 4 bases outside the gene matches. CDR3 amino acids: CASSLKGASEQYF. The DNA for the CDR3 is TGTGCCAGCAGTTTAAAGGGGGCGAGCGAGCAGTACTTC.

This rearrangement joins TRBV5-6 to TRBJ1-4; the D is unclear. V was pared by 1 base and J by 5 bases, with 12 bases between. This CDR3 contains 15 residues. CDR1 is SGHDT and CDR2 is YYEEEE in the germline V gene. Here the CDR3 reads CASSLFGGQNEKLFF. CDR3 nucleotide sequence: TGTGCCAGCAGCTTGTTTGGCGGCCAGAATGAAAAACTGTTTTTT.

The chain links TRBV5-1 to TRBJ1-6, with D maybe TRBD1 (5 bases). The CDR3 runs 14 residues. The V gene's germline CDR1 is SGHRS and CDR2 YFSETQ. Trimming removed 0 bases from V and 7 bases from J, with 8 bases in between. The CDR3 region has the DNA TGCGCCAGCAGCTTGGAGACAGCCAATTCACCCCTCCACTTT. Translated, it gives CASSLETANSPLHF.

V usage is TRBV9 and J usage is TRBJ2-7; D is possibly TRBD2 (5 bases). This CDR3 is built from 12 residues. Germline assignment: CDR1 SGDLS and CDR2 YYNGEE. Trimming removed 3 bases from V and 7 bases from J, with 11 bases in between. The CDR3 DNA follows: TGTGCCAGCAGCGCCCCGAGCGGTGAGCAGTACTTC. Residues: CASSAPSGEQYF.

The V and J genes are TRBV7-9 and TRBJ2-1; TRBD1 aligns across 10 bases. CDR3 length equals 15 residues. V was clipped by 4 bases and J by 2 bases; unmatched bases: 2. Germline V gene data show CDR1 as SEHNR and CDR2 as FQNEAQ (reference sequence). Written as DNA, the CDR3 is TGTGCCAGCAGCTCGGGGACAGGGGCCTACAATGAGCAGTTCTTC. Protein: CASSSGTGAYNEQFF.

The count of this clone is one. The chain employs TRBV4-3 and TRBJ2-5; the D gene is possibly TRBD2 (6 bases). Germline V lookup: CDR1 LGHNA, CDR2 YSLEER. V was clipped by 0 bases and J by 5 bases, with 13 bases between them. The CDR3 is 15 amino acids. For the CDR3, the DNA is TGCGCCAGCAGCCAAGAGGCAGGGCGGGGTGAGACCCAGTACTTC. This translates into CASSQEAGRGETQYF.

This rearrangement joins TRBV19 to TRBJ2-1; tentatively, D is TRBD2 (6 bases). The CDR3 extends over 14 amino acids. Germline V lookup: CDR1 LNHDA, CDR2 SQIVND (reference sequence). Trimming removed 3 bases at V and 5 bases at J, with 11 bases between. Here the CDR3 reads CASSIRGRNNEQFF. DNA of the CDR3: TGTGCCAGTAGTATTAGAGGGAGGAACAATGAGCAGTTCTTC.

CDR3 in amino acids: CASSLARVNTEAFF. The CDR3 bases are TGTGCCAGCAGCTTAGCGCGGGTGAACACTGAAGCTTTCTTT. This rearrangement joins TRBV7-2 to TRBJ1-1; D gene uncertain. The CDR3 extends over 14 amino acids. CDR1 and CDR2 from the germline V gene are SGHTA and FQGNSA. Deletions cut 0 bases from V and 0 bases from J, with 5 bases between.

The chain has TRBV20-1 and TRBJ2-3; 7 bases match TRBD2. This CDR3 has 11 amino acids. The germline gives CDR1 DFQATT, CDR2 SNEGSKA (reference sequence). The CDR3 DNA reads TGCAGGGCTGGAGGCGGGGGTACGCAGTATTTT. It encodes CRAGGGGTQYF.

This clone is a singleton in its sample. J is TRBJ2-1 and V is TRBV9; 10 bases map to TRBD2. After removal of 4 bases from V and 12 bases from J, the junction contained 13 bases not matched to a gene. The CDR3 runs to 15 residues. Germline CDR1 is SGDLS and CDR2 is YYNGEE. The CDR3 DNA reads as TGTGCCAGCAGCTCTCGCCTAGCGGGAGTCCCCGGGCAGTTCTTC. Translating gives CASSSRLAGVPGQFF. The whole variable domain, filled in from reference TRBV9 and TRBJ2-1, reads DSGVTQTPKHLITATGQRVTLRCSPRSGDLSVYWYQQSLDQGLQFLIQYYNGEERAKGNILERFSAQQFPDLHSELNLSSLELGDSALYFCASSSRLAGVPGQFFGPGTRLTVL.

J is TRBJ2-1 and V is TRBV7-6; 8 bases are a match to TRBD2. The germline CDR1 and CDR2 sequences are SGHVS and FNYEAQ. Trimming removed 0 bases from V and 6 bases from J; junction bases left unmatched: 10. This CDR3 contains 17 residues. The CDR3: CASSLAPGGGRFNEQFF. For the CDR3, the DNA is TGTGCCAGCAGCTTAGCCCCGGGCGGGGGGCGATTCAATGAGCAGTTCTTC.

The chain carries TRBV5-1 and TRBJ1-1, with TRBD1 as a possible D gene (5 bases). CDR1 is SGHRS, CDR2 YFSETQ, per germline. This CDR3 spans 14 amino acids. The V end lost 4 bases, the J end lost 6 bases, and 16 bases lay between the germline ends. The DNA for the CDR3 is TGCGCCAGCAGCCCGGGGGGGTCGGCGGCTGAAGCTTTCTTT. It is translated as CASSPGGSAAEAFF.

The chain combines TRBV3-1 (or the pseudogene TRBV3-2) with TRBJ2-7; D ambiguous. The CDR3 is 12 residues long. The V gene lost 4 bases and the J gene lost 2 bases, with 6 bases spanning the gap. Per the germline V gene, CDR1 is LGHDT and CDR2 is YNNKEL (reference sequence). This CDR3 reads CASSLETYEQYF. CDR3 sequence (DNA): TGTGCCAGCAGCCTGGAGACCTACGAGCAGTACTTC.

CDR3 DNA sequence: TGTGCCAGCATGAGCTCTGGGGCCAACGTCCTGACTTTC. Residues: CASMSSGANVLTF. The J gene is TRBJ2-6, the V gene TRBV6-5; D gene unclear. The CDR3 spans 13 residues. V was trimmed by 7 bases and J by 0 bases, leaving 4 bases between them. The germline V gene encodes CDR1 MNHEY and CDR2 SVGAGI.

This chain links TRBV5-1 with TRBJ2-5; TRBD2 agrees at 7 bases. Germline V lookup: CDR1 SGHRS, CDR2 YFSETQ. This CDR3 region has 16 residues. J lost 4 bases, V lost 0 bases, and 9 bases had no gene match. The CDR3 is CASSLAGGRVRETQYF. For the CDR3, the DNA is TGCGCCAGCAGCTTGGCGGGGGGTCGAGTAAGAGAGACCCAGTACTTC.

This sequence joins TRBV6-2 or TRBV6-3 and TRBJ2-1; TRBD2 matches at 11 bases. Looked up from germline, CDR1 is MNHEY and CDR2 is SVGEGT. Trimming removed 5 bases from V and 2 bases from J; junction bases left unmatched: 5. The CDR3 has 16 residues. The CDR3, as DNA: TGTGCCAGCAGTATAGCGGGGGGGGGAACCTACAATGAGCAGTTCTTC. It translates to CASSIAGGGTYNEQFF.

The V call is TRBV7-9, the J call TRBJ2-2; D unclear. The CDR3 loop spans 16 amino acids. With 5 bases removed from V and 6 bases from J, the gap between germline ends came to 19 bases. The V gene's germline CDR1 is SEHNR and CDR2 FQNEAQ (reference sequence). The CDR3 nucleotides are TGTGCCAGCAGCATACTATCCGGGTCTTCCCCCGGGGAGCTGTTTTTT. Translation: CASSILSGSSPGELFF.

J is TRBJ1-6 and V is TRBV11-2, with D hard to call. Germline CDR1 is SGHAT and CDR2 is FQNNGV. The CDR3 is 13 residues long. The ends were cut back, 6 bases at V and 6 bases at J, with 9 bases in the middle. CDR3 sequence (DNA): TGTGCCAGCAGACAATACAGTAATTCACCCCTCCACTTT. This translates into CASRQYSNSPLHF.

In this sample, this clone turned up a few times. The chain combines TRBV30 with TRBJ2-7; the match to TRBD2 covers 7 bases. Germline V lookup: CDR1 GTSNPN, CDR2 SVGIG (reference sequence). The ends lost 3 bases at V and 7 bases at J; junction bases unmatched: 9. This CDR3 spans 13 amino acids. The CDR3 sequence is CAWSRVVGGEQYF. Written as DNA, the CDR3 is TGTGCCTGGAGCCGAGTAGTGGGGGGGGAGCAGTACTTC.

J is TRBJ2-2 and V is TRBV19, with TRBD2 matching 13 bases. CDR3 length: 16 residues. V shed 7 bases and J 2 bases; nucleotides not matched to a gene: 4. Per the germline V gene, CDR1 is LNHDA and CDR2 is SQIVND (reference sequence). The CDR3 nucleotides are TGTGCCAGTACCCGACTAGCGGGAGGCAACACCGGGGAGCTGTTTTTT. This gives the protein CASTRLAGGNTGELFF. Filled out from reference TRBV19 and TRBJ2-2, the complete variable domain reads DGGITQSPKYLFRKEGQNVTLSCEQNLNHDAMYWYRQDPGQGLRLIYYSQIVNDFQKGDIAEGYSVSREKKESFPLTVTSAQKNPTAFYLCASTRLAGGNTGELFFGEGSRLTVL.

The chain recombines TRBV6-5 with TRBJ1-4; 10 bases match TRBD1. The CDR3 loop spans 15 amino acids. J lost 5 bases, V lost 4 bases, and 4 bases had no gene match. CDR1 is MNHEY, CDR2 SVGAGI, per germline. This CDR3 is CASSLDRGKNEKLFF. The CDR3 nucleotides read TGTGCCAGCAGTTTGGACAGGGGGAAGAATGAAAAACTGTTTTTT.

The CDR3 DNA is TGCGCCAGCAGCAAGGGAGGGACTAGCGGTCCCGCCTACAATGAGCAGTTCTTC. Translated: CASSKGGTSGPAYNEQFF. The chain recombines TRBV5-1 with TRBJ2-1; 11 nucleotides agree with TRBD2. Germline trimming cut 4 bases from V and 2 bases from J; bases unmatched to any gene: 11. Germline CDR1 reads SGHRS; CDR2 reads YFSETQ. The CDR3 contains 18 residues.

V and J are TRBV9 and TRBJ2-7, with D tentatively TRBD1 (6 bases). Trimming took 3 bases from V and 6 from J, leaving 16 bases between them. Germline V gene lookup returns CDR1 SGDLS and CDR2 YYNGEE. This CDR3 region has 14 residues. CDR3 sequence reads: CASSERSTGGEQYF. CDR3 sequence (DNA): TGTGCCAGCAGCGAACGATCGACAGGAGGCGAGCAGTACTTC. Together with reference TRBV9 and TRBJ2-7, the CDR3 gives the full variable domain: DSGVTQTPKHLITATGQRVTLRCSPRSGDLSVYWYQQSLDQGLQFLIQYYNGEERAKGNILERFSAQQFPDLHSELNLSSLELGDSALYFCASSERSTGGEQYFGPGTRLTVT.